The next 28 T cell receptor beta chains were all read from a single sample in a study of cytomegalovirus exposure and HLA in healthy donors. Both 60 Vbeta primers and 13 Jbeta primers went into the PCR. Produced via immunoSEQ multiplex PCR; TCRdb's table is partial and in-frame only. The sample contains about 140,000 clones, 68% of which appear only once. Specimen: PBMCs. All receptors derive from a man younger than 45 in good health and CMV-seropositive.

The rearrangement uses TRBV2 and TRBJ2-5; 9 nucleotides match TRBD2. Germline V lookup: CDR1 SNHLY, CDR2 FYNNEI. After removal of 7 bases from V and 4 bases from J, the junction contained 10 bases not matched to a gene. The CDR3 is made up of 15 amino acids. CDR3 residues: CASIEEGLARETQYF. CDR3 DNA: TGTGCCAGCATCGAAGAGGGACTAGCAAGAGAGACCCAGTACTTC. Using reference TRBV2 and TRBJ2-5 for the parts outside the CDR3, the full variable domain is EPEVTQTPSHQVTQMGQEVILRCVPISNHLYFYWYRQILGQKVEFLVSFYNNEISEKSEIFDDQFSVERPDGSNFTLKIRSTKLEDSAMYFCASIEEGLARETQYFGPGTRLLVL.

The chain carries TRBV6-4 and TRBJ2-1; perhaps TRBD2 as D (5 bases). Trimming shortened V by 6 bases and J by 6 bases, and 15 bases separated the two germline ends. CDR1 is MRHNA and CDR2 is SNTAGT in the germline V gene. This CDR3 contains 14 residues. CDR3 in DNA: TGTGCCAGCAGGAGTTCTAGCCCGGGCAATGAGCAGTTCTTC. Translation gives CASRSSSPGNEQFF.

This clone turned up a few times. The V call is TRBV7-9, the J call TRBJ2-5, with D perhaps matching TRBD2 (6 bases). The germline CDR1 and CDR2 sequences are SEHNR and FQNEAQ (reference sequence). V was clipped by 2 bases and J by 2 bases, with 15 bases between them. There are 16 residues in the CDR3. The CDR3: CASSLSTHGGQETQYF. The CDR3 coding sequence is TGTGCCAGCAGCTTAAGTACGCACGGAGGGCAAGAGACCCAGTACTTC. Filled out from reference TRBV7-9 and TRBJ2-5, the complete variable domain reads DTGVSQNPRHKITKRGQNVTFRCDPISEHNRLYWYRQTLGQGPEFLTYFQNEAQLEKSRLLSDRFSAERPKGSFSTLEIQRTEQGDSAMYLCASSLSTHGGQETQYFGPGTRLLVL.

This clone was seen more than once but under ten times. This chain connects TRBV19 to TRBJ1-3, with 7 nucleotides matching TRBD1. The CDR3 has 13 amino acids. V gave up 5 bases and J gave up 4 bases; unmatched junction bases: 2. In germline, CDR1 is LNHDA, CDR2 SQIVND (reference sequence). The CDR3 sequence: CASSPGGGNTIYF. CDR3 bases: TGTGCCAGTAGTCCAGGGGGAGGAAACACCATATATTTT.

The table lists this clone with a few counts. The rearrangement uses TRBV4-2 and TRBJ2-7; D remains ambiguous. V lost 0 bases, J lost 6 bases, and 18 bases lay in between. Germline CDR1 and CDR2: LGHNA and YNFKEQ. This CDR3 has 16 amino acids. CDR3: CASSQDKTSPGSEQYF. DNA for the CDR3: TGTGCCAGCAGCCAAGATAAGACTTCCCCCGGGTCCGAGCAGTACTTC.

This rearrangement joins TRBV9 to TRBJ2-2; 8 bases fit TRBD2. This CDR3 has 16 amino acids. The J segment lost 3 bases and the V segment lost 1 base, leaving 5 bases of the junction unmatched. Per the germline V gene, CDR1 is SGDLS and CDR2 is YYNGEE. The CDR3 sequence: CASSVRTSLDTGELFF. CDR3 nucleotides: TGTGCCAGCAGCGTACGGACTAGCCTTGACACCGGGGAGCTGTTTTTT. Full variable domain (remainder filled in from reference TRBV9 and TRBJ2-2): DSGVTQTPKHLITATGQRVTLRCSPRSGDLSVYWYQQSLDQGLQFLIQYYNGEERAKGNILERFSAQQFPDLHSELNLSSLELGDSALYFCASSVRTSLDTGELFFGEGSRLTVL.

The chain combines TRBV27 with TRBJ1-1, with D maybe TRBD1 (5 bases). Germline V gives CDR1 MNHEY, CDR2 SMNVEV (reference sequence). V was clipped by 6 bases and J by 2 bases, with 7 bases between them. This CDR3 comprises 12 residues. The CDR3 here is CASRGGNTEAFF. The CDR3 DNA reads TGTGCCAGCAGGGGGGGTAACACTGAAGCTTTCTTT.

The chain couples TRBV4-2 to TRBJ2-1; 11 bases align to TRBD2. Per the germline V gene, CDR1 is LGHNA and CDR2 is YNFKEQ. There are 17 residues in the CDR3. The J segment lost 10 bases and the V segment lost 3 bases, leaving 14 bases of the junction unmatched. The CDR3 region has the DNA TGTGCCAGCAGCCAGTCAGGGGCCCTAAGACTAGCGGGAGAGCAGTTCTTC. It is translated as CASSQSGALRLAGEQFF.

This clone was detected only a few times. J is TRBJ1-2 and V is TRBV5-1; 10 bases are a match to TRBD1. The V and J ends lost 3 bases and 6 bases, in that order; junction bases with no gene match: 5. The CDR3 runs 14 residues. The germline CDR1 and CDR2 sequences are SGHRS and YFSETQ. This chain's CDR3 is CASSSVTGGHGYTF. CDR3 nucleotides: TGCGCCAGCAGCTCAGTGACAGGGGGCCATGGCTACACCTTC.

The chain couples TRBV28 to TRBJ2-2; D is uncertain. CDR3 length: 15 amino acids. Deletions cut 3 bases from V and 6 bases from J, with 14 bases between. Germline V gene data show CDR1 as MDHEN and CDR2 as SYDVKM. This CDR3 is CASSFDPNLAGELFF. CDR3 sequence (DNA): TGTGCCAGCAGTTTTGACCCTAACCTAGCCGGGGAGCTGTTTTTT.

The rearrangement joins TRBV5-6 to TRBJ2-2; TRBD2 agrees at 9 bases. Germline trimming cut 2 bases from V and 0 bases from J; bases unmatched to any gene: 5. Germline CDR1 SGHDT, CDR2 YYEEEE. The CDR3 extends over 17 amino acids. For the CDR3, the DNA is TGTGCCAGCAGCTTACCGGGACTAGCCACGAACACCGGGGAGCTGTTTTTT. Translation gives CASSLPGLATNTGELFF.

This sequence joins TRBV5-1 and TRBJ2-3; the match to TRBD1 covers 7 bases. CDR3 size: 15 residues. V was pared by 0 bases and J by 4 bases, with 5 bases of the junction left unmatched. Germline V gene data show CDR1 as SGHRS and CDR2 as YFSETQ. The CDR3 coding sequence is TGCGCCAGCAGCTTGGGAGGGGGCCCCGCAGATACGCAGTATTTT. Amino acid sequence: CASSLGGGPADTQYF.

J is TRBJ1-1 and V is TRBV2, with D unclear. V was pared by 5 bases and J by 3 bases, with 7 bases between. Germline V gene lookup returns CDR1 SNHLY and CDR2 FYNNEI. The CDR3 is made up of 12 amino acids. The CDR3 region is CASSQAYTEAFF. The CDR3 DNA sequence: TGTGCCAGCAGTCAGGCTTACACTGAAGCTTTCTTT.

V and J are TRBV5-1 and TRBJ2-3, with 14 bases lining up with TRBD2. CDR3 size: 16 residues. From germline, CDR1 is SGHRS and CDR2 YFSETQ. After removal of 4 bases from V and 3 bases from J, the junction contained 4 bases not matched to a gene. The CDR3 is CASSQGLAGETDTQYF. CDR3 in DNA: TGCGCCAGCAGCCAGGGACTAGCGGGAGAGACAGATACGCAGTATTTT.

This rearrangement joins TRBV4-1 to TRBJ2-5; the D is unclear. The J call may not be correct, given that the DNA end is closer to TRBJ2-7. The CDR3 runs 14 residues. The germline CDR1 and CDR2 sequences are MGHRA and YSYEKL. The CDR3 DNA reads TGCGCCAGCAGCCAAGAGGGCAGTCCCTACGAGCAGTACTTC. It is translated as CASSQEGSPYEQYF.

The J gene is TRBJ1-1, the V gene TRBV11-3; weak D call: TRBD1 (6 bases). V was shortened by 5 bases and J by 4 bases, with 11 bases between the two germline ends. The germline V gene has CDR1 SGHNT and CDR2 YENEEA. CDR3 length equals 13 residues. The CDR3 bases are TGTGCCAGCAGCCAGGGGACGGCCACTGAAGCTTTCTTT. Protein: CASSQGTATEAFF.

This clone showed up just a few times. The chain recombines TRBV7-9 with TRBJ2-1; the match to TRBD2 covers 9 bases. V was clipped by 5 bases and J by 8 bases; unmatched bases: 7. Germline V lookup: CDR1 SEHNR, CDR2 FQNEAQ (reference sequence). This CDR3 is built from 14 residues. The CDR3 is CASSRSGSLHEQFF. The CDR3 DNA reads as TGTGCCAGCAGCCGTAGCGGGAGTCTCCATGAGCAGTTCTTC.

This clone was observed a handful of times. The chain is built from TRBV5-4 and TRBJ2-7, with D hard to call. V was cut by 4 bases and J by 5 bases, with 10 bases left in between. Germline loops: CDR1 SGHNT, CDR2 YYREEE (reference sequence). The CDR3 spans 12 residues. The CDR3 protein is CASSLPRDEQYF. In DNA form, the CDR3 reads TGTGCCAGCAGCCTACCCCGGGACGAGCAGTACTTC.

The chain combines TRBV6-1 with TRBJ2-7, with D possibly matching TRBD2 (5 bases). The V gene's germline CDR1 is MNHNS and CDR2 SASEGT. This CDR3 spans 15 amino acids. V was pared by 2 bases and J by 2 bases, with 13 bases between. CDR3 residues: CASSETSAGAYEQYF. DNA for the CDR3: TGTGCCAGCAGTGAAACGTCTGCCGGGGCCTACGAGCAGTACTTC.

This clone turned up a few times. The rearrangement uses TRBV18 and TRBJ1-2, with D possibly TRBD1 on 6 matching bases. CDR3 length: 12 residues. The germline CDR1 and CDR2 sequences are KGHSH and LQKENI. Trimming removed 3 bases from V and 8 bases from J, with 10 bases in between. CDR3 in DNA: TGTGCCAGCTCACCGGAAGGGGGAGGCTACACCTTC. This codes for CASSPEGGGYTF.

Turning to this clone: An end of the junction does not agree with germline; a read error may underlie this. The rearrangement uses TRBV7-9 and TRBJ2-3; 7 bases are a match to TRBD1. CDR3 length: 14 residues. The germline gives CDR1 SEHNR, CDR2 FQNEAQ (reference sequence). CDR3 DNA sequence: TGTTCCAGCAGCCTAGGACAGGGCACAGATACGCAGTATTTT. Amino acids: CSSSLGQGTDTQYF.

This clone has a handful of counts. The chain couples TRBV7-8 to TRBJ1-3, with D possibly TRBD1 on 6 matching bases. The V end lost 5 bases, the J end lost 4 bases, and 18 bases lay between the germline ends. The V gene's germline CDR1 is SGHVS and CDR2 FQNEAQ. CDR3 length: 16 residues. The CDR3 nucleotides read TGTGCCAGCAGCGTTTCCAGGGGCGCCACAGGAAACACCATATATTTT. Protein sequence: CASSVSRGATGNTIYF.

The chain employs TRBV28 and TRBJ2-7; D might be TRBD2 (5 bases). This CDR3 spans 13 amino acids. The germline V and J ends were trimmed by 10 bases and 6 bases, with 19 bases remaining between them. Germline loops: CDR1 MDHEN, CDR2 SYDVKM. In DNA form, the CDR3 reads TGTGCCACAATTAGGCACTCCCGGGGCGAGCAGTACTTC. Its protein product is CATIRHSRGEQYF. The full variable domain, with the rest looked up from reference TRBV28 and TRBJ2-7, is DVKVTQSSRYLVKRTGEKVFLECVQDMDHENMFWYRQDPGLGLRLIYFSYDVKMKEKGDIPEGYSVSREKKERFSLILESASTNQTSMYLCATIRHSRGEQYFGPGTRLTVT.

The gene calls are TRBV9 and TRBJ2-3; D uncertain. Germline V gene sequence: CDR1 SGDLS, CDR2 YYNGEE. The V gene lost 3 bases and the J gene lost 2 bases, with 13 bases spanning the gap. The CDR3 has 15 amino acids. CDR3 amino acids: CASSDEQSFTDTQYF. The DNA of the CDR3 is TGTGCCAGCAGCGATGAACAGAGCTTCACAGATACGCAGTATTTT.

The chain is built from TRBV9 and TRBJ2-1; the D is unclear. Germline V lookup: CDR1 SGDLS, CDR2 YYNGEE. V lost 0 bases and J lost 8, with 15 bases in between. The CDR3 totals 15 residues. CDR3 amino acids: CASSVASGSLDEQFF. In nucleotides, the CDR3 is TGTGCCAGCAGCGTAGCCTCCGGGTCTCTCGATGAGCAGTTCTTC.

The genes are TRBV5-1 and TRBJ2-3; D remains unclear. Trimming shortened V by 6 bases and J by 1 base, and 12 bases separated the two germline ends. In germline, CDR1 is SGHRS, CDR2 YFSETQ. This CDR3 has 14 residues. CDR3 in DNA: TGCGCCAGCACCTGGGCTACCGGCACAGATACGCAGTATTTT. Translating it yields CASTWATGTDTQYF.

The CDR3 bases are TGTGCCAGCAGTGATCACATTTTTACAACTAATGAAAAACTGTTTTTT. Translated: CASSDHIFTTNEKLFF. The chain carries TRBV25-1 and TRBJ1-4; D ambiguous. CDR3 length: 16 residues. CDR1 MGHDK and CDR2 SYGVNS come from the germline V gene. Trimming removed 3 bases at V and 0 bases at J, with 11 bases between.

The chain couples TRBV2 to TRBJ2-1; D is undetermined. The V gene lost 7 bases and the J gene lost 4 bases, with 5 bases spanning the gap. CDR1 and CDR2 from the germline V gene are SNHLY and FYNNEI. The CDR3 extends over 11 amino acids. CDR3 nucleotides: TGTGCCAGCAATTATTACAATGAGCAGTTCTTC. Protein product: CASNYYNEQFF.